This T cell receptor beta chain was identified during a study of T cells expressing NK-cell markers. As for the study in general: The authors derived TCR beta repertoires from sorted CD3+CD56+NKG2C+, CD3+CD56+NKG2C- and CD3+CD56-NKG2C+ T cells. Whole-study results and caveats: Also leading the CD3+CD56-NKG2C+ fraction in a few donors were these clonotypes.

This CDR3 region has 13 residues. The germline V gene has CDR1 DFQATT and CDR2 SNEGSKA (reference sequence). TCRdb processed the 5' RACE reads again and assigns one entry to each CDR3 protein, with no DNA. This table holds about 150,000 distinct CDR3 sequences. Comment on this clonotype: Its target is not known.

The clonotype originates from a woman aged 45-65 years in good health. The V gene is TRBV20-1, the J gene TRBJ1-2; the TRBD1 assignment by TCRdb is unverifiable without DNA. Sequences were obtained from blood T cells: a sorted CD56 or NKG2C T cell subset, CD4+ or CD8+ T cells, or bulk PBMC T cells (not recorded which). CDR3 sequence reads: CSARDLGGLGYTF.